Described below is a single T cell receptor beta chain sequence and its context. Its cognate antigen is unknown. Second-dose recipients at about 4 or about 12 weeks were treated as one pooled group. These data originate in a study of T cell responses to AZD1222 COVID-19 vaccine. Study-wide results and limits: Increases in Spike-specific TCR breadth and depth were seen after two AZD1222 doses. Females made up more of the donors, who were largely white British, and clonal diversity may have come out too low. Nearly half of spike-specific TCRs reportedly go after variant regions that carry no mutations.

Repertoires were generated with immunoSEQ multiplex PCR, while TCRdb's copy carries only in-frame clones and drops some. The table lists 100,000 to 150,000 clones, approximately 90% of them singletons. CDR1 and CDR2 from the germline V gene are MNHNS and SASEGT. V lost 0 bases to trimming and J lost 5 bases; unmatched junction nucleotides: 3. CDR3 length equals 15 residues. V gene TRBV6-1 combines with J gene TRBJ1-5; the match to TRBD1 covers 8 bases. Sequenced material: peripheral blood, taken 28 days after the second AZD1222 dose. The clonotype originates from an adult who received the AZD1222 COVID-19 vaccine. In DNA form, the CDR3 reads TGTGCCAGCAGTGAAGCTCAGGGGGCATATCAGCCCCAGCATTTT. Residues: CASSEAQGAYQPQHF.